The rows below give T cell receptor beta chains drawn from one sample of a study of cytomegalovirus exposure and HLA in healthy donors. The data were produced by immunoSEQ multiplex PCR, yet TCRdb's version contains in-frame clones alone and is incomplete. This sample's clone table lists 110,000 to 150,000 clones. Input material: PBMCs. The source is a male donor in good health and CMV-seronegative. Each CDR3 is given with its conserved first and last residue. The order of the fields is V gene, CDR3 protein.

TRBV28 CASSRLNNFANYGYTF
TRBV11-2 CASTPGTEAFF
TRBV19 CASSVRGTSGNEQFF
TRBV5-1 CASSLELGLAGRGTGELFF
TRBV30 CAWSVDQVQGIQAYNSPLHF
TRBV18 CASSPGTGSQPQHF
TRBV19 CASRGTGMNTEAFF
TRBV6-1 CASSDGAPGYTF
TRBV28 CASQWGLHYEQYF
TRBV5-6 CASSWMTAITPYEQYF
TRBV7-9 CASSLGGTGRYEQYF
TRBV18 CASSPSIQVSGANVLTF